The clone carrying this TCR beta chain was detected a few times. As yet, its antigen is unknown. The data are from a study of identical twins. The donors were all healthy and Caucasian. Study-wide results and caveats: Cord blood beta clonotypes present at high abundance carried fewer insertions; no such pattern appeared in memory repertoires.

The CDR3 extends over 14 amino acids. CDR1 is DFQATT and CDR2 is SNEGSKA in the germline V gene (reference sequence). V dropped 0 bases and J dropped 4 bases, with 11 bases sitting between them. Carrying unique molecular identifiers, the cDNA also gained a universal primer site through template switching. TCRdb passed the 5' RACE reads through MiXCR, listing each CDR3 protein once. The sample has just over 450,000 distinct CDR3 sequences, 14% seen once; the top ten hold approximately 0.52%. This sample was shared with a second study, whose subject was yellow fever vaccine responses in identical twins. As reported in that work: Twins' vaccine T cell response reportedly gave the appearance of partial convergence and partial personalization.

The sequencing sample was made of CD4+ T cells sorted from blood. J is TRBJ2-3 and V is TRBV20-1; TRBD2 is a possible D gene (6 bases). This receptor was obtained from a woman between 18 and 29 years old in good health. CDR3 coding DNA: TGCAGTGCTAGAGATCCCTGGGGGGCAGATACGCAGTATTTT. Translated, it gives CSARDPWGADTQYF.